This entry lists 23 T cell receptor beta chains sequenced from one sample in a study of long-term antiretroviral therapy in people with HIV. Researchers ran immunoSEQ v3.0 at survey level. Here immunoSEQ multiplex PCR was the method, and the copy in TCRdb shows in-frame clones only, minus some. Of 20,000 or so clones listed, around four fifths are singletons. The sequences come from unsorted PBMCs, collected roughly 6.2 years after starting antiretroviral therapy. The receptors were sampled from a man aged 30-40 years with HIV.

This sequence joins TRBV11-2 and TRBJ1-4; D not resolved. The CDR3 extends over 15 amino acids. V lost 3 bases and J 7 bases, leaving 15 bases between the germline ends. Germline assignment: CDR1 SGHAT and CDR2 FQNNGV. The CDR3 bases are TGTGCCAGCAGCTTTTTTGCGTCCGTGGGTGAAAAACTGTTTTTT. Encoded protein: CASSFFASVGEKLFF.

This clone was counted between two and nine times. The chain employs TRBV29-1 and TRBJ1-5, with D possibly being TRBD1 (6 bases). The length of the CDR3 is 13 residues. The V gene's germline CDR1 is SQVTM and CDR2 ANQGSEA. V lost 8 bases and J 0 bases, leaving 11 bases between the germline ends. The CDR3 reads CSTGQNSNQPQHF. CDR3 sequence (DNA): TGCAGCACAGGACAGAATAGCAATCAGCCCCAGCATTTT.

The chain employs TRBV11-2 and TRBJ2-3; possible D gene TRBD2, 6 bases. The ends were cut back, 5 bases at V and 0 bases at J, with 12 bases in the middle. The CDR3 is 15 residues long. Looked up from germline, CDR1 is SGHAT and CDR2 is FQNNGV. CDR3 in amino acids: CASSHLRGSTDTQYF. In nucleotides, the CDR3 is TGTGCCAGCAGCCATTTGCGGGGTAGCACAGATACGCAGTATTTT.

The genes are TRBV28 and TRBJ1-2, with 11 bases matching TRBD1. This CDR3 has 15 residues. Unmatched junction bases numbered 8, after V lost 7 bases and J lost 4 bases. Germline V gene lookup returns CDR1 MDHEN and CDR2 SYDVKM. CDR3 amino acids: CASTYTGTGGYGYTF. CDR3 nucleotides: TGTGCCAGCACCTACACCGGGACAGGGGGCTATGGCTACACCTTC.

This clone came up a few times. The CDR3 is CASSLTGGGLETQYF. The CDR3 DNA reads TGTGCCAGCAGCTTAACAGGGGGGGGGCTGGAGACCCAGTACTTC. The chain employs TRBV7-2 and TRBJ2-5; a weak D match, TRBD1 (8 bases). Germline V gene data show CDR1 as SGHTA and CDR2 as FQGNSA. The CDR3 extends over 15 amino acids. Trimming stripped 2 bases from V and 5 bases from J, with 15 bases between.

J is TRBJ2-3 and V is TRBV27, with D maybe TRBD1 (5 bases). CDR3 length: 16 amino acids. V lost 5 bases, J lost 1 base, and 16 bases lay in between. Germline lookup yields CDR1 MNHEY and CDR2 SMNVEV (reference sequence). CDR3 amino acids: CASSPYNLGGTDTQYF. The CDR3 coding sequence is TGTGCCAGCAGTCCATACAACTTAGGGGGCACAGATACGCAGTATTTT.

This clone has just one count. The chain is built from TRBV7-3 and TRBJ2-3; the match to TRBD1 covers 7 bases. V lost 5 bases and J lost 2; bases outside the gene matches: 4. CDR1 is SGHTA and CDR2 is FQGTGA in the germline V gene. The CDR3 has 14 residues. The CDR3 spells CASSRTGLTDTQYF. The CDR3 DNA follows: TGTGCCAGCAGCCGGACAGGACTCACAGATACGCAGTATTTT.

This chain connects TRBV7-3 to TRBJ2-3; D gene uncertain. V was shortened by 5 bases and J by 3 bases, with 6 bases between the two germline ends. CDR3 size: 12 residues. Germline CDR1 is SGHTA and CDR2 is FQGTGA. As DNA, the CDR3 is TGTGCCAGCAGCCAAGAGACAGATACGCAGTATTTT. Amino acids: CASSQETDTQYF.

The chain employs TRBV28 and TRBJ1-1; D call uncertain. Germline V CDR1 and CDR2: MDHEN, SYDVKM. Deletions cut 7 bases from V and 1 base from J, with 10 bases between. There are 13 residues in the CDR3. The CDR3: CASTPSGNTEAFF. Here the CDR3 DNA reads TGTGCCAGCACCCCATCGGGGAACACTGAAGCTTTCTTT. The full variable domain, rest sourced from reference TRBV28 and TRBJ1-1, is DVKVTQSSRYLVKRTGEKVFLECVQDMDHENMFWYRQDPGLGLRLIYFSYDVKMKEKGDIPEGYSVSREKKERFSLILESASTNQTSMYLCASTPSGNTEAFFGQGTRLTVV.

This rearrangement joins TRBV10-3 to TRBJ1-2; 8 bases agree with TRBD1. J was trimmed by 8 bases and V by 3 bases; bases with no gene match: 11. Per the germline V gene, CDR1 is ENHRY and CDR2 is SYGVKD. The CDR3 extends over 15 amino acids. Here the CDR3 DNA reads TGTGCCATCAGTGATCCCTTGGACAGGGTGGGAGGCTACACCTTC. Translation: CAISDPLDRVGGYTF.

V usage is TRBV6-5 and J usage is TRBJ2-1; either TRBD1 or TRBD2 may fit D (6 bases each). Germline assignment: CDR1 MNHEY and CDR2 SVGAGI. V was cut by 5 bases and J by 8 bases, with 10 bases left in between. The CDR3 extends over 12 amino acids. The DNA of the CDR3 is TGTGCCAGCAGTAAACGGGGGCATGAGCAGTTCTTC. Protein: CASSKRGHEQFF.

The chain couples TRBV25-1 to TRBJ2-4; D is perhaps TRBD1 (5 bases). CDR1 and CDR2 from the germline V gene are MGHDK and SYGVNS. This CDR3 is 15 amino acids long. Trimming pared 5 bases from V and 0 bases from J, leaving 11 bases between. CDR3 region: CASSTRELAKNIQYF. The CDR3 region has the DNA TGTGCCAGCAGTACCAGGGAACTAGCCAAAAACATTCAGTACTTC.

This clone is medium-sized within its sample. This sample also contains other DNA sequences that code for the same CDR3. V gene TRBV7-9 combines with J gene TRBJ2-1; no firm D call. This CDR3 has 8 amino acids. V lost 7 bases and J 10 bases, leaving 2 bases between the germline ends. In germline, CDR1 is SEHNR, CDR2 FQNEAQ (reference sequence). CDR3: CASTEQFF. CDR3 bases: TGTGCCAGCACCGAGCAGTTCTTC.

V is TRBV19 and J is TRBJ1-1, with 7 positions matching TRBD1. CDR3 size: 16 residues. Germline CDR1 is LNHDA and CDR2 is SQIVND (reference sequence). V shed 7 bases, J shed 4 bases, and the junction held 15 bases outside the gene matches. CDR3 coding DNA: TGTGCCAGTAACTCTCCATCCGCAGGGGGGGTCACTGAAGCTTTCTTT. It codes for CASNSPSAGGVTEAFF.

The rearrangement links TRBV15 to TRBJ2-6, with D tentatively TRBD2 (6 bases). Germline lookup yields CDR1 LNHNV and CDR2 YYDKDF (reference sequence). This CDR3 is 17 amino acids long. V was trimmed by 6 bases and J by 0 bases, leaving 15 bases between them. In DNA, the CDR3 is TGTGCCACCAGAGTCCCCTCCGGGGGCTCTGGGGCCAACGTCCTGACTTTC. This codes for CATRVPSGGSGANVLTF.

V gene TRBV7-3 combines with J gene TRBJ1-6, with D hard to call. The CDR3 totals 16 residues. The germline gives CDR1 SGHTA, CDR2 FQGTGA. V lost 8 bases and J lost 9, with 23 bases in between. CDR3 amino acids: CASHIPVGKRGSPLHF. In DNA, the CDR3 is TGTGCCAGCCACATTCCCGTCGGGAAAAGAGGTTCACCCCTCCACTTT.

The chain combines TRBV7-6 with TRBJ2-5; TRBD2 might be the D (6 bases). The germline V gene has CDR1 SGHVS and CDR2 FNYEAQ. This CDR3 has 14 residues. V was pared by 2 bases and J by 5 bases, with 12 bases between. As DNA, the CDR3 is TGTGCCAGCAGCTTATGGGGGGAGGACGAGACCCAGTACTTC. It translates to CASSLWGEDETQYF.

The chain is built from TRBV11-1 and TRBJ1-1; D is unresolved. Trimming took 4 bases from V and 1 from J, leaving 7 bases between them. Germline CDR1 SGHAT, CDR2 FQDESV (reference sequence). CDR3 size: 13 residues. The CDR3 region is CASSSAENTEAFF. DNA of the CDR3: TGTGCCAGCAGCTCCGCAGAGAACACTGAAGCTTTCTTT.

J is TRBJ1-2 and V is TRBV5-1; D is possibly TRBD1 (6 bases). Germline loops: CDR1 SGHRS, CDR2 YFSETQ. The ends were cut back, 6 bases at V and 7 bases at J, with 16 bases in the middle. The CDR3 loop spans 13 amino acids. CDR3 protein: CASTQEARGGYTF. DNA of the CDR3: TGCGCCAGCACCCAAGAGGCCAGGGGTGGCTACACCTTC. The full variable domain, rest sourced from reference TRBV5-1 and TRBJ1-2, is KAGVTQTPRYLIKTRGQQVTLSCSPISGHRSVSWYQQTPGQGLQFLFEYFSETQRNKGNFPGRFSGRQFSNSRSEMNVSTLELGDSALYLCASTQEARGGYTFGSGTRLTVV.

This chain links TRBV4-3 with TRBJ2-5, with 8 positions matching TRBD2. CDR1 is LGHNA, CDR2 YSLEER, per germline. J was trimmed by 7 bases and V by 0 bases; bases with no gene match: 4. This CDR3 contains 14 residues. CDR3 in DNA: TGCGCCAGCAGCCAAGATAGACGGGGGGGGACCCAGTACTTC. Amino acids: CASSQDRRGGTQYF.

The chain employs TRBV7-9 and TRBJ2-2; D is uncertain. V was trimmed by 7 bases and J by 0 bases, leaving 18 bases between them. CDR3 size: 17 residues. Germline assignment: CDR1 SEHNR and CDR2 FQNEAQ (reference sequence). CDR3 loop: CASIPIGWSANTGELFF. CDR3 in DNA: TGTGCCAGCATTCCCATAGGGTGGTCCGCGAACACCGGGGAGCTGTTTTTT.

The table lists this clone with a count of one. This sequence joins TRBV7-2 and TRBJ1-5; 9 bases fit TRBD1. This CDR3 spans 15 amino acids. J gave up 5 bases and V 1 base, and 3 bases lay outside the gene matches. Germline CDR1 reads SGHTA; CDR2 reads FQGNSA. The CDR3 nucleotides read TGTGCCAGCAGCTTAGGGACAGGGGTGTATCAGCCCCAGCATTTT. Translation: CASSLGTGVYQPQHF.

Of note for this clone: A read error may produce the germline difference seen at one junction end. The chain is built from TRBV10-3 and TRBJ1-1; D is undetermined. The CDR3 runs 11 residues. Germline lookup yields CDR1 ENHRY and CDR2 SYGVKD. The CDR3 spells CAAGMNAEAFF. The CDR3 coding sequence is TGTGCCGCAGGAATGAACGCTGAAGCTTTCTTT.